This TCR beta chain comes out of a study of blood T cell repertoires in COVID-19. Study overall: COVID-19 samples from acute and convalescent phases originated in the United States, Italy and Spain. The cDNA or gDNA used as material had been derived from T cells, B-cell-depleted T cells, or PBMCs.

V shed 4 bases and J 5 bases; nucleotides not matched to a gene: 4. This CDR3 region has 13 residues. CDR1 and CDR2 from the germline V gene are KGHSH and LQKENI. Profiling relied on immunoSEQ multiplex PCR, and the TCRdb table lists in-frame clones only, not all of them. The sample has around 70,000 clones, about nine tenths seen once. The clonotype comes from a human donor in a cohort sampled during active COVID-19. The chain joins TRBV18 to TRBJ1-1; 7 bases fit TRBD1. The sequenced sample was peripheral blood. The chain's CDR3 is CASSLTQGTEAFF. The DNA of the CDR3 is TGTGCCAGCTCACTAACACAGGGGACTGAAGCTTTCTTT.